What follows is one TCR beta chain and its context. The table came from immunoSEQ multiplex PCR; TCRdb's copy has only in-frame clones and leaves some out. Of around 290,000 clones in the sample, about nine tenths were seen once. The data belong to a study of blood T cell repertoires in COVID-19. V trimming: 5 bases; J trimming: 6 bases; junction bases outside the gene matches: 11. Germline CDR1 reads SEHNR; CDR2 reads FQNEAQ (reference sequence). The CDR3 is made up of 16 amino acids. Enrolled through a virtual design, the participants were between roughly 18 and 95 years of age and came from approximately 25 US areas. Donors were grouped by their self-reported clinical history.

The V call is TRBV7-9, the J call TRBJ1-4; the match to TRBD1 covers 8 bases. The source of this sequence is a woman in her thirties or forties who had recovered from COVID-19. Sequenced: PBMCs or T cells enriched from blood (not recorded which). The CDR3 region has the DNA TGTGCCAGCAGCCCGTTGGACAGGGTGGAATATGAAAAACTGTTTTTT. Translated, it gives CASSPLDRVEYEKLFF.